These 2 T cell receptor beta chains came from one sample sequenced in a study of T cell responses to AZD1222 COVID-19 vaccine listed by TCRdb under 2021. Explained via the paper, the time point label denotes: baseline before first vaccination. Library preparation was by the immunoSEQ multiplex PCR assay. TCRdb stores this immuneACCESS table with in-frame sequences only. Part of the clones is absent; in the studies checked, under half of the shortfall reflects unresolved V genes, and no reason is known for the rest. The sample profile shows about 140,000 clones; 80% to 90% of them were found once. The ten largest clonotypes hold more than 1.5% of the sample. The sample was peripheral blood, taken on day 0 of AZD1222 vaccination. The receptor set was obtained from an adult in good health.

This chain links TRBV6-5 with TRBJ2-1, with TRBD2 identical over 13 bases. The CDR3 runs 15 residues. Trimming took 6 bases from V and 6 from J; bases not matched to a gene: 5. Germline V gene data show CDR1 as MNHEY and CDR2 as SVGAGI. The CDR3 protein is CASRPGTSGVNEQFF. CDR3 in DNA: TGTGCCAGCAGACCCGGGACTAGCGGGGTCAATGAGCAGTTCTTC.

The rearrangement uses TRBV2 and TRBJ1-5; D remains unclear. The CDR3 is 16 amino acids. The V and J ends lost 4 bases and 0 bases respectively, with 13 bases between them. Looked up from germline, CDR1 is SNHLY and CDR2 is FYNNEI. The DNA for the CDR3 is TGTGCCAGCAGTGGATGTAAGGCGGATAGCAATCAGCCCCAGCATTTT. It encodes CASSGCKADSNQPQHF.